Sequencing of this T cell receptor (beta chain) was carried out in a study of blood T cell repertoires in COVID-19. CDR1 is DFQATT and CDR2 is SNEGSKA in the germline V gene (reference sequence). V was trimmed by 3 bases and J by 5 bases, leaving 16 bases between them. The CDR3 is made up of 14 amino acids. This table comes from immunoSEQ multiplex PCR, and its TCRdb copy is limited to in-frame clones, with some not included. The data contain 30,000 to 40,000 clones, about 85% of them singletons. The receptor was derived from a woman aged 60-75 years with active COVID-19. The chain links TRBV20-1 to TRBJ1-1; D is ambiguous. Sequenced sample: peripheral blood. The chain's CDR3 is CSASQGLGGTEAFF. The CDR3 DNA is TGCAGTGCTAGTCAAGGACTAGGAGGGACTGAAGCTTTCTTT.